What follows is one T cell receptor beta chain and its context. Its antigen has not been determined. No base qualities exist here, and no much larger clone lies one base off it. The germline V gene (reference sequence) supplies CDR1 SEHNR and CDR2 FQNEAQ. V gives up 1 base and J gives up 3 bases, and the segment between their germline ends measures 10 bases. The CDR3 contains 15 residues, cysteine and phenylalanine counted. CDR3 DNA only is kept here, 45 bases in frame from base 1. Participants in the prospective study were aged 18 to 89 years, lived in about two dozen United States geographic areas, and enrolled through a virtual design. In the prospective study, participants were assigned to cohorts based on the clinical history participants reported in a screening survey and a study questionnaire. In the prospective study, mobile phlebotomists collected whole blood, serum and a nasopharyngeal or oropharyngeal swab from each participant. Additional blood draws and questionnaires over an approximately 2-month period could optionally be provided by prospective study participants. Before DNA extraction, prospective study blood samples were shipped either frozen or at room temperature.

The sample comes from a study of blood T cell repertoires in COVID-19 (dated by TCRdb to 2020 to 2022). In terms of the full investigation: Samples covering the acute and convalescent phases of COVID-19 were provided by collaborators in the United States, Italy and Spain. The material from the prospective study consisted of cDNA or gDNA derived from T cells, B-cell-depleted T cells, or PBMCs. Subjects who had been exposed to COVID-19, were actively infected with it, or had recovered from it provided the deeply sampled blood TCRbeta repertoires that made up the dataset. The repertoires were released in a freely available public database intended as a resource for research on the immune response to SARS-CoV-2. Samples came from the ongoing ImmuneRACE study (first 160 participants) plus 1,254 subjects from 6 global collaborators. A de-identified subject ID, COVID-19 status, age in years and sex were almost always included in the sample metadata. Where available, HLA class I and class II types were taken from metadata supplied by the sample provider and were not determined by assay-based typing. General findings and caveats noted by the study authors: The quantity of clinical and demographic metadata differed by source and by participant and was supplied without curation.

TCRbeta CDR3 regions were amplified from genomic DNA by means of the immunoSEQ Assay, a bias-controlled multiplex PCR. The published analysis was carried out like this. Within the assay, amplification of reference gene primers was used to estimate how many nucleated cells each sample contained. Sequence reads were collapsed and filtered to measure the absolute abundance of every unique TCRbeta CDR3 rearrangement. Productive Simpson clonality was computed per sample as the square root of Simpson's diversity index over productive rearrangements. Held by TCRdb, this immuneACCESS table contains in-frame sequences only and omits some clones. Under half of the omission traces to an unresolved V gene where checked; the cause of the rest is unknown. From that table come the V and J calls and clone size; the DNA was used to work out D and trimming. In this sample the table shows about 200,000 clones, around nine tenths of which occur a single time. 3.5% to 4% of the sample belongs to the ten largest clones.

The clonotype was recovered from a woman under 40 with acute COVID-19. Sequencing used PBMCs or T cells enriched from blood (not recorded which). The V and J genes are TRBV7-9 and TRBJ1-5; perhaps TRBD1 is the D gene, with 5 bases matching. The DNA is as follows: TGTGCCAGCAGCTTAGAAACAGGCGTCAATCAGCCCCAGCATTTT. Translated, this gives CASSLETGVNQPQHF.